Sequencing of this T cell receptor beta chain was carried out in a study of blood T cell repertoires in COVID-19. The overall study: Acute-phase and convalescent COVID-19 samples originated in the United States, Italy and Spain. T cells, B-cell-depleted T cells, or PBMCs supplied cDNA or gDNA.

Seattle patients were enrolled during active infection and followed longitudinally. As originally analysed: Reference gene primer amplification in the assay estimated nucleated cell counts. Profiled with immunoSEQ multiplex PCR; TCRdb holds only in-frame clones, not every one. V and J calls and clone size follow that table, whereas D and trimming were derived from the DNA. The sample records tens of thousands of clones, roughly 89% being singletons. The length of the CDR3 is 14 residues. Trimming took 4 bases from V and 7 from J; bases not matched to a gene: 9. Looked up from germline, CDR1 is SGHRS and CDR2 is YFSETQ. This clone was found a few times.

Sample: peripheral blood. The sequence came from a man aged 35 to 55 with COVID-19, enrolled during active disease. This sequence joins TRBV5-1 and TRBJ2-5, with 8 positions matching TRBD1. CDR3 in DNA: TGCGCCAGCAGCGCCGGACAGGGACGTCTGACCCAGTACTTC. Amino acids: CASSAGQGRLTQYF.